This TCR beta chain was identified during a study of glioma-infiltrating T cells after dendritic cell vaccination. Comment on this clone: Its target is unknown.

The CDR3 is 15 amino acids. The germline CDR1 and CDR2 sequences are SGHVS and FQNEAQ. The ends lost 5 bases at V and 7 bases at J; junction bases unmatched: 9. Some clones are missing from TCRdb's copy, which holds only in-frame ones; the method was immunoSEQ multiplex PCR. The sample has tens of thousands of clones, 82% seen once; the top ten hold 2.1%. General study points: Longer survival after dendritic cell vaccination followed higher pretreatment TIL content.

This chain joins TRBV7-8 and TRBJ2-1; 9 bases match TRBD2. This sample comprised blood, obtained before dendritic cell vaccination. The sequence came from a human donor with glioblastoma. The CDR3 spells CASSTGLAGTNEQFF. For the CDR3, the DNA is TGTGCCAGCAGCACGGGGCTAGCGGGGACGAATGAGCAGTTCTTC.